The clone carrying this TCR beta chain came up once. As yet, its antigen is unknown. One heparinised draw of blood, averaging roughly 120 mL, came from each donor. The data were taken from a study of beta chain features in type 1 diabetes. At the level of the study: Sorted cells from all samples, numbering some 99,000,000, were examined.

Whole-study results and caveats: Among patients with Type 1 diabetes, TCRB CDR3s were moderately but significantly shorter in every one of the four CD4+ subsets. VDJ junctions from type 1 diabetes patients carried fewer insertions and larger deletions.

The investigators reverse transcribed all of the isolated RNA, so they sequenced expressed TCRB transcripts. TCRdb's table, derived via immunoSEQ multiplex PCR, lists solely in-frame clones and lacks some. Altogether approximately 26,000 clones are present, less than 65% being singletons, with the ten largest covering 2% to 2.5%. The ends were cut back, 2 bases at V and 1 base at J, with 12 bases in the middle. CDR3 length: 15 amino acids. Germline V gene lookup returns CDR1 SGHRS and CDR2 YFSETQ. V usage is TRBV5-1 and J usage is TRBJ1-1; D is uncertain. The sequencing sample was made of Tregs from blood. The TCR sequence derives from a young woman with type 1 diabetes. The CDR3 coding sequence is TGCGCCAGCAGCTTTATGGACTCAGAGAACACTGAAGCTTTCTTT. Translated, it gives CASSFMDSENTEAFF. Combining the CDR3 with reference TRBV5-1 and TRBJ1-1 gives the whole variable domain KAGVTQTPRYLIKTRGQQVTLSCSPISGHRSVSWYQQTPGQGLQFLFEYFSETQRNKGNFPGRFSGRQFSNSRSEMNVSTLELGDSALYLCASSFMDSENTEAFFGQGTRLTVV.